This is a list of T cell receptor beta chains from one sample in a study of Ad26.COV2.S vaccination and SARS-CoV-2 variants. Generated by immunoSEQ multiplex PCR, the TCRdb table keeps only in-frame clones and is missing some. The sample has some 240,000 clones, around 88% seen once. The sample here was peripheral blood, taken in a trial of Ad26.COV2.S vaccine versus placebo. These receptors all come from a person aged 18-65 years who received the Ad26.COV2.S COVID-19 vaccine or a placebo. Both conserved end residues are part of each CDR3. The D gene is left open where the match is weak. Not every row has a clone size; where given, it reads once, few, many or a size class.

j_gene	abundance	d_gene	v_gene	CDR3nt	CDR3aa
TRBJ1-4	-	TRBD1	TRBV5-1	TGCGCCAGCAGCGTCGGACAGGGGGTTGTTGAAAAACTGTTTTTT	CASSVGQGVVEKLFF
TRBJ2-1	-	-	TRBV9	TGTGCCAGCAGCCCACGGACCCCCAATGGCGATGAGCAGTTCTTC	CASSPRTPNGDEQFF
TRBJ1-5	once	TRBD1	TRBV29-1	TGCAGCGTTGGAGAAGGGGGCCGGCAGCCCCAGCATTTT	CSVGEGGRQPQHF
TRBJ2-7	-	-	TRBV29-1	TGCAGCGTCGCGACCTACAAGAGCTCCTACGAGCAGTACTTC	CSVATYKSSYEQYF
TRBJ1-6	-	-	TRBV19	TGTGCCAGTAGTATAGTAACCATCAATTCACCCCTCCACTTT	CASSIVTINSPLHF
TRBJ2-7	-	TRBD2	TRBV4-2	TGTGCCAGCAGCCAAGCCGGGACTACCTTCTACGAGCAGTACTTC	CASSQAGTTFYEQYF
TRBJ2-7	-	TRBD1	TRBV7-8	TGTGCCAGCAGCTTAGCTGGGACAGGGGGCGCGTACGAGCAGTACTTC	CASSLAGTGGAYEQYF
TRBJ2-3	-	-	TRBV30	TGTGCCTGGAGACGACTAGAAAGCACAGATACGCAGTATTTT	CAWRRLESTDTQYF
TRBJ1-5	-	TRBD1	TRBV18	TGTGCCAGCTCGCCCGACAGGGGGCCTCTTCAGCCCCAGCATTTT	CASSPDRGPLQPQHF
TRBJ2-5	-	TRBD2	TRBV10-2	TGCGCCAGCAGGAGACTAGCGGGAGGGCCCTCTGAAGAGACCCAGTACTTC	CASRRLAGGPSEETQYF
TRBJ1-1	-	-	TRBV6-2/TRBV6-3	TGTGCCAGCAGTGCGGCGCAGGGGTTCGTGGCTTTCTTT	CASSAAQGFVAFF
TRBJ1-4	-	TRBD1	TRBV7-2	TGTGCCAGCAGCCGGGACAGGGGGCGCGAAAAACTGTTTTTT	CASSRDRGREKLFF
TRBJ2-3	-	TRBD2	TRBV7-6	TGTGCCAGCAGCTTATCGGGCGGGGGAAGCACAGATACGCAGTATTTT	CASSLSGGGSTDTQYF
TRBJ1-6	-	-	TRBV6-5	TGTGCCAGCGGGTTTAGCTCCTATAATTCACCCCTCCACTTT	CASGFSSYNSPLHF
TRBJ2-7	once	TRBD1	TRBV30	TGTGCCTGGAGTGTGGGACAGGGGTTCTACGAGCAGTACTTC	CAWSVGQGFYEQYF
TRBJ1-1	-	TRBD1	TRBV7-3	TGTGCCAGCAGCCGGGAGGGGGCCACTGAAGCTTTCTTT	CASSREGATEAFF
TRBJ1-2	-	-	TRBV30	TGTGCCTGGAAACCGGGGAGGGACTATGGCTACACCTTC	CAWKPGRDYGYTF
TRBJ1-4	-	-	TRBV5-1	TGCGCCAGCAGCCCCACTTTAACTAATGAAAAACTGTTTTTT	CASSPTLTNEKLFF
TRBJ1-1	-	-	TRBV29-1	TGCAGCGTTGAAACACCCGGCCTGTTGAGATCCACTGAAGCTTTCTTT	CSVETPGLLRSTEAFF
TRBJ1-4	-	-	TRBV5-1	TGCGCCAGCAGCCCGCGAGGGGAAGCAACTAATGAAAAACTGTTTTTT	CASSPRGEATNEKLFF
TRBJ2-5	-	-	TRBV6-5	TGTGCCAGCAGTTACACCACAATCGGGGAGACCCAGTACTTC	CASSYTTIGETQYF
TRBJ1-1	-	-	TRBV9	TGTGCCAGCAGCGCGCAGGGCCAGAACACTGAAGCTTTCTTT	CASSAQGQNTEAFF
TRBJ2-1	-	TRBD2	TRBV19	TGTGCCAGTAGGGGAAGCGGGAGGATCACTGAGCAGTTCTTC	CASRGSGRITEQFF
TRBJ1-2	-	-	TRBV4-3	TGCGCCAGCAGCCCTCAACAGGGCGTGGGGAACTATGGCTACACCTTC	CASSPQQGVGNYGYTF
TRBJ1-5	once	TRBD1	TRBV5-5	TGTGCCAGCAGCTGGGGAACGACAGGGGGACAGCCCCAGCATTTT	CASSWGTTGGQPQHF
TRBJ2-3	-	-	TRBV7-3	TGTGCCAGCAGCTCGGGACACACAGATACGCAGTATTTT	CASSSGHTDTQYF
TRBJ1-6	once	TRBD1	TRBV6-1	TGTGCCAGCAGTGAGAGGTGGGACAGACACCCCAATTCACCCCTCCACTTT	CASSERWDRHPNSPLHF
TRBJ2-1	-	-	TRBV4-2	TGTACCAGCAGCCAGTACTACAATGAGCAGTTCTTC	CTSSQYYNEQFF
TRBJ2-7	-	TRBD2	TRBV3-1/TRBV3-2	TGTGCCAGCAGCATTACTAGCGGGGGCTACGAGCAGTACTTC	CASSITSGGYEQYF
TRBJ2-2	-	TRBD1	TRBV5-4	TGTGCCAGCAGCGGGAGGACAGGGGACACCGGGGAGCTGTTTTTT	CASSGRTGDTGELFF
TRBJ1-2	-	-	TRBV4-1	TGCGCCAGCAGCCAAGATGGAACTGAACTGAACTATGGCTACACCTTC	CASSQDGTELNYGYTF
TRBJ2-4	-	-	TRBV30	TGTGCCTGGAGTGTTTCTACTCCCAAAAACATTCAGTACTTC	CAWSVSTPKNIQYF
TRBJ2-2	-	-	TRBV3-1/TRBV3-2	TGTGCCAGCAGCCTAAACCGGGACGCGTATTCGAACACCGGGGAGCTGTTTTTT	CASSLNRDAYSNTGELFF
TRBJ2-1	-	-	TRBV6-4	TGTGCCAGCAGTAGACAGGGAGGGTCCTACAATGAGCAGTTCTTC	CASSRQGGSYNEQFF
TRBJ1-1	once	-	TRBV7-2	TGTGCCAGCAGCCCAGCGGGAGGGACAACGAACACTGAAGCTTTCTTT	CASSPAGGTTNTEAFF